This TCR beta chain was recorded in a study of T cells in Graves' hyperthyroidism and ophthalmopathy. Points from the study as a whole: A model of 13 V-J features distinguished ophthalmopathy from stable hyperthyroidism. Prediction of ophthalmopathy progression came a median around 6.1 months pre-onset. Most clonotypes that expanded in the thyroid above 0.001 also showed up in blood.

This clonotype was counted between two and nine times. As yet, its antigen is unknown. At one end, the junction sequence differs from germline, possibly due to a read error. What was amplified from RNA transcripts were TCR beta CDR3 regions. First-round RT-PCR of the TCR CDR3 relied on the HTBI primer set. TCRdb redid the calling of the multiplex PCR reads with MiXCR, one entry per CDR3 protein. The sample holds 490,000 or so distinct CDR3 sequences, approximately 23% seen once. Under 3 months was the duration of disease in ophthalmopathy patients, who also had a Clinical Activity Score of at least 3 and a NOSPECS grade of at least 4. This CDR3 comprises 15 residues. CDR1 and CDR2 (germline): SSHAT, FNYEAQ (reference sequence).

This receptor was obtained from a woman in her 70s with Graves' ophthalmopathy. Sequencing was done on a sample of blood. V usage is TRBV7-7 and J usage is TRBJ2-5, with D possibly TRBD1 on 5 matching bases. The CDR3 protein is CASSLGISGQETQHF. CDR3 nucleotides: TGTGCTAGCAGCCTAGGGATATCAGGACAAGAGACCCAGCACTTC.